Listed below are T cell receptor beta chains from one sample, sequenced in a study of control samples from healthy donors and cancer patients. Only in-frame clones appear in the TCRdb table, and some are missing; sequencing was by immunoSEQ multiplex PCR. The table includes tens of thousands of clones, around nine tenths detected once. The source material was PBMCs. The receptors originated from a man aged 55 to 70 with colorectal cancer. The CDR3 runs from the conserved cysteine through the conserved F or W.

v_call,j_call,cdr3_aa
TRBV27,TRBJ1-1,CASSLGPGGTEAFF
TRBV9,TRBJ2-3,CASSGWGARTDTQYF
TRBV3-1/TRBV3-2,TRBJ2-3,CASSQISDTQYF
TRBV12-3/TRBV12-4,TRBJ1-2,CASNRASLGYTF
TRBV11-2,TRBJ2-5,CASSRREEKKETQYF
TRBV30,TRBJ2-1,CAWTRSGGQYNEQFF
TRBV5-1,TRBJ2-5,CASSPGGETQYF
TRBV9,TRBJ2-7,CASSVLADPRAEQYF
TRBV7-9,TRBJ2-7,CASISAGSYEQYF
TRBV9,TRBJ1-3,CASSGTGEGRNTIYF
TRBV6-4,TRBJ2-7,CASIRDSYTYEQYF
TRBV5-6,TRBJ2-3,CASSHLTSGGRTDTQYF
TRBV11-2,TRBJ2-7,CASSRGRADYEQYF
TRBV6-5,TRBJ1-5,CASSYQGGVGQPQHF
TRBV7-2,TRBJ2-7,CASSGTASYEQYF
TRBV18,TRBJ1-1,CASSPGQTNTEAFF
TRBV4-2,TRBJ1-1,CASSLGTGWRAFF
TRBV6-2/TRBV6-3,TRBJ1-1,CASSPRGRAEAFF
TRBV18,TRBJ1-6,CASSPQGTYNSPLHF
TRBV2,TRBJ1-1,CASSDSLGQGNTEAFF
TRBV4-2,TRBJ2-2,CASSGGLVDHTGELFF
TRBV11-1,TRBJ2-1,CASSLALNYEQFF
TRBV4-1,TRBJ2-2,CASNLAGGTGELFF
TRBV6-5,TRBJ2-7,CASRSGGASYEQYF
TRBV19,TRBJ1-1,CASSIGRDEAFF
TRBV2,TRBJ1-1,CASIPGRTEAFF
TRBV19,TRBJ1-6,CASSMGQERGSPLHF
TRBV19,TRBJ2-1,CASSIIYVGLAGPFNYNEQFF